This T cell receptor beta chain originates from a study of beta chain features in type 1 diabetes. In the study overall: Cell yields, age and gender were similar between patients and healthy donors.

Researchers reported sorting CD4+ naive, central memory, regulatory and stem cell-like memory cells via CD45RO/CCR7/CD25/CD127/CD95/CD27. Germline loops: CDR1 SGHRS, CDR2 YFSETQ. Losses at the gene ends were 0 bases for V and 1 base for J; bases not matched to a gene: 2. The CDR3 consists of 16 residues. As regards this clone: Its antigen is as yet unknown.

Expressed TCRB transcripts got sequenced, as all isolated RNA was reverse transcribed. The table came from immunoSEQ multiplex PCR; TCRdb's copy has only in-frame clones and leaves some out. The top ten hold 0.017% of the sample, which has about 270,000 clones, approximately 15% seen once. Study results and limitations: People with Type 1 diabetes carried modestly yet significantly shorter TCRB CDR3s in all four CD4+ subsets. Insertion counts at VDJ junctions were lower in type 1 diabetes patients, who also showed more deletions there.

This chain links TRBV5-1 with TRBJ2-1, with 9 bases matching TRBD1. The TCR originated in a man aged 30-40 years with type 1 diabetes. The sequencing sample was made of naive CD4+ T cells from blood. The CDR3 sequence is CASSLGGTGSYNEQFF. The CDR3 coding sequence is TGCGCCAGCAGCTTGGGAGGGACAGGGTCCTACAATGAGCAGTTCTTC. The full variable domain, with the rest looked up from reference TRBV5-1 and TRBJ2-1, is KAGVTQTPRYLIKTRGQQVTLSCSPISGHRSVSWYQQTPGQGLQFLFEYFSETQRNKGNFPGRFSGRQFSNSRSEMNVSTLELGDSALYLCASSLGGTGSYNEQFFGPGTRLTVL.